This TCR beta chain originates from a study of blood T cell repertoires in COVID-19. TCRdb's table, derived via immunoSEQ multiplex PCR, lists solely in-frame clones and lacks some. This sample carries about 140,000 clones, about 86% of them seen once, and the ten largest clones take 1.5% to 1.9%. The origin of this receptor is a woman aged 60-70 years with acute or convalescent COVID-19. Sequences were obtained from peripheral blood.

The CDR3: CASSQSGTPENTEAFF. The DNA for the CDR3 is TGTGCCAGCAGTCAATCCGGGACACCCGAGAACACTGAAGCTTTCTTT. The V call is TRBV28, the J call TRBJ1-1, with D possibly being TRBD1 (6 bases). Trimming took 5 bases from V and 1 from J, leaving 17 bases between them. Per germline, CDR1 MDHEN and CDR2 SYDVKM. The CDR3 extends over 16 amino acids.